These 26 T cell receptor beta chains were all obtained from the same sample, sequenced in a study of blood T cell repertoires in COVID-19. Measured with immunoSEQ multiplex PCR; TCRdb has only the in-frame clones, and not every one. This repertoire shows more than 300,000 clones, 88% found once; its top ten account for about 1.1%. Specimen: PBMCs or T cells enriched from blood (not recorded which). These receptors were collected from a woman under 30 who had recovered from COVID-19.

This chain joins TRBV5-4 and TRBJ1-2; 7 bases map to TRBD1. After removal of 0 bases from V and 4 bases from J, the junction contained 9 bases not matched to a gene. Looked up from germline, CDR1 is SGHNT and CDR2 is YYREEE (reference sequence). There are 16 residues in the CDR3. DNA of the CDR3: TGTGCCAGCAGCTTGGGGGGACAGCAGCTGCTCTATGGCTACACCTTC. This codes for CASSLGGQQLLYGYTF.

V and J are TRBV25-1 and TRBJ2-3, with 8 positions matching TRBD2. Germline CDR1 MGHDK, CDR2 SYGVNS. V gave up 2 bases and J gave up 1 base; unmatched junction bases: 5. This CDR3 has 16 amino acids. The CDR3 loop is CASSEVGGGRTDTQYF. The DNA for the CDR3 is TGTGCCAGCAGTGAAGTTGGCGGGGGGCGCACAGATACGCAGTATTTT.

V gene TRBV5-4 combines with J gene TRBJ1-6, with D possibly TRBD1 on 6 matching bases. Germline-derived CDR1 and CDR2 are SGHNT and YYREEE (reference sequence). V lost 4 bases to trimming and J lost 7 bases, with 15 bases between them. The CDR3 is 15 residues long. For the CDR3, the DNA is TGTGCCAGCAGCACCAACAGGGCCCCGAATTCACCCCTCCACTTT. Its translation: CASSTNRAPNSPLHF.

The chain has TRBV5-4 and TRBJ2-5, with D perhaps matching TRBD2 (6 bases). V was trimmed by 7 bases and J by 3 bases, leaving 7 bases between them. Germline CDR1 and CDR2: SGHNT and YYREEE (reference sequence). This CDR3 has 11 amino acids. CDR3 nucleotide sequence: TGTGCCAGCGGAGGGGAAGAGACCCAGTACTTC. Translation: CASGGEETQYF.

The genes are TRBV9 and TRBJ1-4; a possible D gene is TRBD1 (5 bases). CDR3 length equals 14 residues. Germline CDR1 and CDR2: SGDLS and YYNGEE. The V and J ends lost 3 bases and 8 bases respectively, with 14 bases between them. The CDR3 region is CASSGDFYDEKLFF. The CDR3 bases are TGTGCCAGCAGCGGGGACTTCTATGACGAAAAACTGTTTTTT. Looking up the rest from reference TRBV9 and TRBJ1-4 gives the full variable domain: DSGVTQTPKHLITATGQRVTLRCSPRSGDLSVYWYQQSLDQGLQFLIQYYNGEERAKGNILERFSAQQFPDLHSELNLSSLELGDSALYFCASSGDFYDEKLFFGSGTQLSVL.

V usage is TRBV9 and J usage is TRBJ2-3; 11 nucleotides line up with TRBD2. Looked up from germline, CDR1 is SGDLS and CDR2 is YYNGEE. The CDR3 contains 16 residues. Trimming cost V 3 bases and J 2 bases; bases outside gene matches: 5. The CDR3 nucleotides read TGTGCCAGCAGCGACCGGACTAGCGGGCTCACAGATACGCAGTATTTT. As protein: CASSDRTSGLTDTQYF.

V is TRBV4-3 and J is TRBJ1-1; a weak D match, TRBD1 (6 bases). Trimming pared 3 bases from V and 4 bases from J, leaving 15 bases between. CDR1 LGHNA and CDR2 YSLEER come from the germline V gene. The CDR3 is made up of 15 amino acids. The CDR3: CASSHNRELRTEAFF. The CDR3 region has the DNA TGCGCCAGCAGCCATAACAGGGAGCTTCGCACTGAAGCTTTCTTT.

This clone occurred a few times. The chain uses TRBV27 and TRBJ2-6, with a possible D match to TRBD1 (5 bases). In germline, CDR1 is MNHEY, CDR2 SMNVEV (reference sequence). Trimming took 5 bases from V and 0 from J, leaving 14 bases between them. There are 17 residues in the CDR3. The CDR3 DNA reads as TGTGCCAGCAGTAACGGACACTCGGCCTCTGGGGCCAACGTCCTGACTTTC. This translates into CASSNGHSASGANVLTF.

In regard to this clone: Other DNA sequences within the sample encode an identical CDR3. The chain recombines TRBV7-3 with TRBJ1-5, with 7 bases lining up with TRBD1. Germline lookup yields CDR1 SGHTA and CDR2 FQGTGA. V was clipped by 2 bases and J by 7 bases; unmatched bases: 2. CDR3 length equals 13 residues. In nucleotides, the CDR3 is TGTGCCAGCAGCTTAGACAGGGACCAGCCCCAGCATTTT. Translating gives CASSLDRDQPQHF.

This chain joins TRBV5-6 and TRBJ2-6; D call uncertain. The CDR3 is made up of 16 amino acids. V shed 0 bases and J shed 0 bases, with 7 bases lying between them. CDR1 is SGHDT and CDR2 is YYEEEE in the germline V gene. DNA for the CDR3: TGTGCCAGCAGCTTGGCTTCCAGCTCTGGGGCCAACGTCCTGACTTTC. Its translation is CASSLASSSGANVLTF.

J is TRBJ1-6 and V is TRBV5-4, with 8 bases aligning to TRBD1. The CDR3 consists of 16 residues. V lost 5 bases and J lost 7; bases outside the gene matches: 11. Germline V gene sequence: CDR1 SGHNT, CDR2 YYREEE (reference sequence). CDR3 region: CASSWAPRQGNSPLHF. In DNA, the CDR3 is TGTGCCAGCAGTTGGGCCCCGAGACAGGGGAATTCACCCCTCCACTTT.

The gene calls are TRBV9 and TRBJ2-1, with 7 bases identical to TRBD1. Germline trimming cut 4 bases from V and 1 base from J; bases unmatched to any gene: 11. The CDR3 is made up of 17 amino acids. CDR1 and CDR2 (germline): SGDLS, YYNGEE. The chain's CDR3 is CASSPTIRGFSYNEQFF. The CDR3, as DNA: TGTGCCAGCAGCCCAACAATCAGGGGGTTTTCCTACAATGAGCAGTTCTTC.

The chain is built from TRBV18 and TRBJ2-3; possible D gene TRBD2, 7 bases. The V and J ends lost 2 bases and 9 bases respectively, with 18 bases between them. The CDR3 runs 15 residues. Per germline, CDR1 KGHSH and CDR2 LQKENI. The CDR3 DNA reads as TGTGCCAGCTCACCAATCGGGGGCGGGGGAAGAACGCAGTATTTT. This gives the protein CASSPIGGGGRTQYF.

This clone was observed a few times. The chain carries TRBV9 and TRBJ1-4; 8 bases are a match to TRBD1. V shed 4 bases and J 5 bases; nucleotides not matched to a gene: 7. CDR1 is SGDLS, CDR2 YYNGEE, per germline. The CDR3 has 15 amino acids. CDR3 amino acids: CASSPGQGDNEKLFF. DNA for the CDR3: TGTGCCAGCAGCCCCGGACAGGGCGACAATGAAAAACTGTTTTTT.

The chain carries TRBV7-9 and TRBJ1-2; 8 bases agree with TRBD1. J lost 7 bases, V lost 5 bases, and 15 bases had no gene match. Germline-derived CDR1 and CDR2 are SEHNR and FQNEAQ (reference sequence). CDR3 length equals 16 residues. CDR3 sequence (DNA): TGTGCCAGCAGCCCACTAGCAGGGGGCATATGGGGTGGCTACACCTTC. Amino acid sequence: CASSPLAGGIWGGYTF.

The chain joins TRBV5-4 to TRBJ2-5, with 11 bases that match TRBD1. Germline CDR1 reads SGHNT; CDR2 reads YYREEE (reference sequence). The ends lost 0 bases at V and 5 bases at J; junction bases unmatched: 6. The CDR3 runs 16 residues. CDR3 amino acids: CASSLVGTGGRETQYF. The CDR3 nucleotides are TGTGCCAGCAGCTTGGTGGGGACAGGGGGTCGGGAGACCCAGTACTTC.

The chain has TRBV12-5 and TRBJ2-1, with 7 bases matching TRBD1. J gave up 8 bases and V 7 bases, and 11 bases lay outside the gene matches. Germline CDR1 LGHNT, CDR2 FRNRAP. CDR3 size: 14 residues. The CDR3 reads CASAQQGPIDEQFF. The DNA of the CDR3 is TGTGCTAGTGCCCAACAGGGGCCTATCGATGAGCAGTTCTTC.

The chain uses TRBV4-1 and TRBJ1-3; D may be TRBD1 (5 bases). CDR3 size: 17 residues. In germline, CDR1 is MGHRA, CDR2 YSYEKL. V gave up 2 bases and J gave up 4 bases, with 18 bases separating them. CDR3 sequence (DNA): TGCGCCAGCAGCCAATTTATGGGTGCCAGGGCAGGAAACACCATATATTTT. Its translation: CASSQFMGARAGNTIYF.

This clone has only a few counts. The rearrangement links TRBV5-8 to TRBJ1-2; 7 nucleotides line up with TRBD1. The CDR3 is made up of 12 amino acids. V lost 1 base to trimming and J lost 10 bases; unmatched junction nucleotides: 4. CDR1 is SGHTS, CDR2 YDEGEE, per germline. The CDR3 nucleotides read TGTGCCAGCAGCTTGTTCGACAGGGCCTACACCTTC. Translating it yields CASSLFDRAYTF.

This chain joins TRBV5-1 and TRBJ1-6, with D maybe TRBD1 (5 bases). V lost 3 bases, J lost 7 bases, and 11 bases lay in between. Germline loops: CDR1 SGHRS, CDR2 YFSETQ. The CDR3 is 14 residues long. This CDR3 reads CASSWGRGNSPLHF. CDR3 DNA: TGCGCCAGCAGCTGGGGACGGGGGAATTCACCCCTCCACTTT. The variable domain in full, completed from reference TRBV5-1 and TRBJ1-6, reads KAGVTQTPRYLIKTRGQQVTLSCSPISGHRSVSWYQQTPGQGLQFLFEYFSETQRNKGNFPGRFSGRQFSNSRSEMNVSTLELGDSALYLCASSWGRGNSPLHFGNGTRLTVT.

V is TRBV5-1 and J is TRBJ2-3; 8 nucleotides align to TRBD2. Germline loops: CDR1 SGHRS, CDR2 YFSETQ. The CDR3 is made up of 17 amino acids. The ends lost 4 bases at V and 4 bases at J; junction bases unmatched: 14. The CDR3 DNA reads TGCGCCAGCAGCCTTCCGGGCGGTAGCGGGGTCCCAGATACGCAGTATTTT. Its translation is CASSLPGGSGVPDTQYF.

The chain carries TRBV5-1 and TRBJ1-4; 8 nucleotides match TRBD1. V lost 1 base to trimming and J lost 5 bases; unmatched junction nucleotides: 4. Germline-derived CDR1 and CDR2 are SGHRS and YFSETQ. The CDR3 has 15 amino acids. CDR3 loop: CASSLLGQGNEKLFF. The CDR3 nucleotides read TGCGCCAGCAGCTTGTTAGGACAGGGAAATGAAAAACTGTTTTTT.

This clone was seen just once. The chain uses TRBV4-3 and TRBJ2-4, with 8 nucleotides matching TRBD2. The V segment lost 1 base and the J segment 0 bases; nucleotides outside the gene matches: 8. Germline assignment: CDR1 LGHNA and CDR2 YSLEER. The CDR3 runs 18 residues. The CDR3 reads CASSQVLAVPLAKNIQYF. CDR3 DNA: TGCGCCAGCAGCCAAGTACTAGCGGTTCCGCTAGCCAAAAACATTCAGTACTTC.

This clone turned up a few times. This specimen includes other DNA sequences encoding the same CDR3. The CDR3 region has the DNA TGTGCCAGCAGTGAACAGGGGAATCAGCCCCAGCATTTT. Translation: CASSEQGNQPQHF. V and J are TRBV6-4 and TRBJ1-5, with TRBD1 identical over 7 bases. The V and J ends lost 3 bases and 4 bases, in that order; junction bases with no gene match: 0. CDR1 and CDR2 from the germline V gene are MRHNA and SNTAGT. This CDR3 has 13 amino acids.

This clone was observed once. V gene TRBV5-8 combines with J gene TRBJ1-5, with TRBD1 identical over 8 bases. CDR3 length: 14 residues. Germline V gene sequence: CDR1 SGHTS, CDR2 YDEGEE. Unmatched junction bases numbered 4, after V lost 4 bases and J lost 4 bases. DNA of the CDR3: TGTGCCAGCAGCCCCCGACAGGGGAATCAGCCCCAGCATTTT. Translated, it gives CASSPRQGNQPQHF.

The gene calls are TRBV5-4 and TRBJ1-6; the D gene is possibly TRBD1 (6 bases). This CDR3 has 14 residues. V shed 4 bases and J shed 9 bases, with 14 bases lying between them. Germline CDR1 and CDR2: SGHNT and YYREEE (reference sequence). Written as DNA, the CDR3 is TGTGCCAGCAGCCCCCGTCAGGGGAGTTCACCCCTCCACTTT. It translates to CASSPRQGSSPLHF.